This T cell receptor beta chain was documented in a study of identical twins' blood T cells. Libraries were made from RNA as TCR cDNA, using a modified protocol. In the original workflow: Clonotypes per individual ranged from about 85,000 to nearly 550,000. TCRdb used MiXCR to reprocess the 5' RACE reads, holding one entry per CDR3 protein. The V and J calls, along with clone size, are taken from TCRdb and not from the paper's own processing. The sample includes hundreds of thousands of distinct CDR3 sequences, 28% of them seen just once. Study-wide results and caveats: Twins shared more top CDR3 clonotypes than unrelated donors did.

About this clonotype: Antigen specificity is unknown.

Germline V gene lookup returns CDR1 SGDLS and CDR2 YYNGEE. This CDR3 region has 15 residues. Trimming pared 2 bases from V and 1 base from J, leaving 10 bases between. Three pairs of healthy female monozygous twins were the donors. Specimen: PBMCs. The receptor comes from a woman aged 18 to 50 in good health. J is TRBJ1-5 and V is TRBV9; D ambiguous. CDR3 sequence reads: CASSVSGTSNQPQHF. CDR3 DNA sequence: TGTGCCAGCAGCGTTTCAGGAACGAGCAATCAGCCCCAGCATTTT.